Below are 14 T cell receptor beta chains sequenced from a single sample in a study of T cells in localized non-small cell lung cancer. Here immunoSEQ multiplex PCR was the method, and the copy in TCRdb shows in-frame clones only, minus some. The data show around 140,000 clones, 89% seen once. The sample was peripheral blood, taken before any cancer treatment. These receptors came from a female donor over 55 with stage I lung adenocarcinoma.

About this clone: Other nucleotide sequences from this sample produce the same CDR3. The V call is TRBV7-3, the J call TRBJ2-7; TRBD1 matches at 7 bases. Germline V CDR1 and CDR2: SGHTA, FQGTGA. The CDR3 is 13 residues long. V trimming: 2 bases; J trimming: 3 bases; junction bases outside the gene matches: 1. This CDR3 reads CASSLAGGYEQYF. The CDR3 DNA reads TGTGCCAGCAGCTTAGCAGGGGGCTACGAGCAGTACTTC.

V and J are TRBV4-2 and TRBJ2-1; 9 positions agree with TRBD2. Germline V gives CDR1 LGHNA, CDR2 YNFKEQ. V was pared by 1 base and J by 7 bases, with 5 bases of the junction left unmatched. This CDR3 comprises 15 residues. This CDR3 is CASSQVLAGRNEQFF. CDR3 nucleotides: TGTGCCAGCAGCCAAGTACTAGCGGGCAGAAATGAGCAGTTCTTC.

V usage is TRBV27 and J usage is TRBJ2-1, with D possibly matching TRBD1 (6 bases). The CDR3 totals 14 residues. Germline CDR1 reads MNHEY; CDR2 reads SMNVEV (reference sequence). V dropped 3 bases and J dropped 7 bases, with 13 bases sitting between them. CDR3 sequence: CASSFRGYINEQFF. DNA of the CDR3: TGTGCCAGCAGTTTCAGGGGATATATAAATGAGCAGTTCTTC.

The CDR3 here is CASSLGGTGIYEQYF. CDR3 DNA sequence: TGCGCCAGCAGCTTGGGGGGGACAGGGATCTACGAGCAGTACTTC. The J gene is TRBJ2-7, the V gene TRBV5-1; the match to TRBD1 covers 9 bases. Germline V gene sequence: CDR1 SGHRS, CDR2 YFSETQ. The CDR3 has 15 residues. The ends lost 0 bases at V and 3 bases at J; junction bases unmatched: 4.

This clone has more than one count but fewer than ten. The sample has other DNA sequences that encode this CDR3 too. The chain carries TRBV6-4 and TRBJ1-1; D possibly corresponds to TRBD1 (5 bases). This CDR3 has 13 amino acids. Germline V lookup: CDR1 MRHNA, CDR2 SNTAGT. V was pared by 6 bases and J by 0 bases, with 8 bases between. For the CDR3, the DNA is TGTGCCAGCAGCCCGACAGTGAACACTGAAGCTTTCTTT. It codes for CASSPTVNTEAFF.

The chain couples TRBV5-6 to TRBJ2-1; D is unclear. V was cut by 2 bases and J by 6 bases, with 12 bases left in between. Germline values: CDR1 SGHDT, CDR2 YYEEEE. The CDR3 spans 14 residues. The CDR3 DNA follows: TGTGCCAGCAGCTTCGGTTACCGGAGCAATGAGCAGTTCTTC. This sequence encodes CASSFGYRSNEQFF.

The gene calls are TRBV9 and TRBJ1-1; 7 nucleotides line up with TRBD1. Germline trimming cut 4 bases from V and 8 bases from J; bases unmatched to any gene: 8. Germline lookup yields CDR1 SGDLS and CDR2 YYNGEE. The CDR3 covers 13 residues. CDR3 residues: CASSLLMTGEAFF. The CDR3 nucleotides are TGTGCCAGCAGCCTATTAATGACAGGGGAAGCTTTCTTT.

In its sample, this clone was seen a few times. The chain combines TRBV7-8 with TRBJ2-2; D may be TRBD1 (5 bases). V lost 2 bases and J lost 5, with 9 bases in between. This CDR3 has 14 residues. Germline CDR1 and CDR2: SGHVS and FQNEAQ. The CDR3 DNA sequence: TGTGCCAGCAGCTTATACCAGGGAACCGGGGAGCTGTTTTTT. The encoded protein is CASSLYQGTGELFF.

Only a few counts were recorded for this clone. The rearrangement links TRBV29-1 to TRBJ2-2, with D tentatively TRBD1 (6 bases). V shed 7 bases and J shed 0 bases, with 9 bases lying between them. The germline CDR1 and CDR2 sequences are SQVTM and ANQGSEA. This CDR3 has 13 residues. CDR3 DNA: TGCAGCGCCCGGGACACGAACACCGGGGAGCTGTTTTTT. It codes for CSARDTNTGELFF.

The chain is built from TRBV6-6 and TRBJ1-2; tentatively, D is TRBD1 (5 bases). Trimming took off 2 bases at V and 2 bases at J, with 6 bases between the two ends. The CDR3 has 13 amino acids. In germline, CDR1 is MNHNY, CDR2 SVGAGI (reference sequence). The CDR3 bases are TGTGCCAGCAGTTACAAGGGGAACTATGGCTACACCTTC. Its protein is CASSYKGNYGYTF.

This chain uses TRBV7-8 with TRBJ1-1; D is unresolved. Trimming removed 5 bases at V and 7 bases at J, with 20 bases between. The CDR3 contains 15 residues. Germline V gives CDR1 SGHVS, CDR2 FQNEAQ. The DNA for the CDR3 is TGTGCCAGCAGCGACGCTCAAAATAAGCGGCTTGAAGCTTTCTTT. It is translated as CASSDAQNKRLEAFF.

The rearrangement uses TRBV20-1 and TRBJ2-5, with unresolved D. CDR3 size: 10 residues. Germline CDR1 reads DFQATT; CDR2 reads SNEGSKA (reference sequence). Deletions cut 6 bases from V and 4 bases from J, with 6 bases between. This CDR3 is CSAKGETQYF. The CDR3 DNA reads as TGCAGTGCAAAGGGAGAGACCCAGTACTTC.

The CDR3 is CASSGVLAGRVWNEQYF. The CDR3 DNA reads TGTGCCAGCAGCGGCGTCCTAGCGGGAAGAGTTTGGAACGAGCAGTACTTC. The chain combines TRBV5-4 with TRBJ2-7; 9 bases map to TRBD2. Germline V CDR1 and CDR2: SGHNT, YYREEE (reference sequence). V lost 4 bases to trimming and J lost 5 bases; unmatched junction nucleotides: 16. The CDR3 has 17 residues.

The J gene is TRBJ1-2, the V gene TRBV6-4; D might be TRBD1 (6 bases). CDR3 length: 14 amino acids. V was trimmed by 6 bases and J by 7 bases, leaving 18 bases between them. Germline CDR1 reads MRHNA; CDR2 reads SNTAGT. The CDR3 reads CASSASTGAGGYTF. CDR3 coding DNA: TGTGCCAGCAGCGCCTCGACGGGGGCGGGTGGCTACACCTTC.